This TCR beta chain was documented in a study of T cells in Graves' hyperthyroidism and ophthalmopathy. Amplification targeted TCR beta CDR3 regions from RNA transcripts. During a first-round RT-PCR of the TCR CDR3, the HTBI primer set was used. TCRdb re-analysed the multiplex PCR reads in MiXCR, keeping a single row per CDR3 protein. The profile covers under 350,000 distinct CDR3 sequences, with roughly 13% appearing a single time and roughly 7.7% taken by the ten largest. This clonotype was seen at least ten times. The CDR3 contains 13 residues. Germline assignment: CDR1 MNHEY and CDR2 SMNVEV (reference sequence). J gave up 4 bases and V 3 bases, and 3 bases lay outside the gene matches.

The origin of this receptor is a woman aged 40 to 50 with Graves' hyperthyroidism. Sequenced: blood. This chain uses TRBV27 with TRBJ2-7; 7 positions agree with TRBD1. CDR3 coding DNA: TGTGCCAGCAGTTTTCGGACAGGATACGAGCAGTACTTC. Its translation is CASSFRTGYEQYF.